The clone carrying this T cell receptor (beta chain) was seen ten or more times. Its antigen is as yet unknown. This record belongs to a study of human T cells and chemical hapten exposure. Regarding the study as a whole: While controls formed fewer of them, expanded TCRs formed significantly more large CDR3 similarity clusters.

The germline V gene encodes CDR1 SGHDT and CDR2 YYEEEE. This CDR3 region has 15 residues. The V and J ends lost 0 bases and 6 bases respectively, with 13 bases between them. TCRdb re-derived calls from the RACE reads in MiXCR, one entry per CDR3 protein. The table includes around 300,000 distinct CDR3 sequences, around 7% detected once. Time point meaning: pre-sensitization, week 0. Noted treatment: therapeutic diphenylcyclopropenone sensitization with weekly scalp DPC. The rearrangement uses TRBV5-6 and TRBJ2-1; D is possibly TRBD2 (7 bases). The clonotype originates from a man younger than 35 with alopecia areata. Some clones in this sample may be carry-over from other donors' samples. The sequences come from whole blood, collected in connection with sensitization to the hapten diphenylcyclopropenone (DPC). CDR3 protein: CASSLDGGPGNEQFF. The CDR3 nucleotides read TGTGCCAGCAGCTTGGACGGGGGGCCAGGCAATGAGCAGTTCTTC.